This record concerns one T cell receptor (beta chain) sequence. The data originate from a study of cytomegalovirus exposure and HLA in healthy donors. Study overall: A subsequent analysis reported that the approximately 120 validation repertoires were produced on the same platform that had also been used for the approximately 710 first-cohort repertoires.

V lost 5 bases and J 5 bases, leaving 21 bases between the germline ends. This CDR3 comprises 16 residues. Germline V CDR1 and CDR2: MNHEY, SMNVEV (reference sequence). Only in-frame clones appear in the TCRdb table, and some are missing; sequencing was by immunoSEQ multiplex PCR. The profile shows over 200,000 clones, 88% of them singletons. V gene TRBV27 combines with J gene TRBJ2-5; D may be TRBD2 (7 bases). The origin of this receptor is a young woman in good health and CMV-seronegative. Material: PBMCs. CDR3 coding DNA: TGTGCCAGCAGTATAACCTTTGGGGGGGCGCCTGAGACCCAGTACTTC. This codes for CASSITFGGAPETQYF.